Listed here is a single T cell receptor beta chain. Its antigen is not identified. Second-dose intervals of approximately 4 or approximately 12 weeks were pooled. Germline loops: CDR1 MNHEY, CDR2 SMNVEV (reference sequence). V was pared by 5 bases and J by 3 bases, with 20 bases between. The CDR3 runs 16 residues. The sample comes from a study of T cell responses to AZD1222 COVID-19 vaccine. Profiling relied on immunoSEQ multiplex PCR, and the TCRdb table lists in-frame clones only, not all of them. The sample has about 75,000 clones, around 90% seen once. Regarding the study as a whole: All repertoire sampling was performed exclusively after the peak T cell response. Possibly, clonal diversity was underestimated; donors were largely white British and included more females. A rise in Spike-specific TCR breadth and depth followed two AZD1222 doses.

This clonotype was sampled from an adult who received the AZD1222 COVID-19 vaccine. V is TRBV27 and J is TRBJ2-7; D might be TRBD1 (6 bases). This sample comprised peripheral blood, obtained 28 days after the second AZD1222 dose. The CDR3 DNA follows: TGTGCCAGCAGTCCGCCGATGGGGGCCAGGGGCTACGAGCAGTACTTC. It specifies CASSPPMGARGYEQYF.